This T cell receptor (beta chain) was recovered during a study of T cell changes during pregnancy in multiple sclerosis. V gave up 6 bases and J gave up 5 bases, with 15 bases separating them. The CDR3 sequence is 13 residues long. Germline values: CDR1 SGHNT, CDR2 YYREEE (reference sequence). Sequencing was performed with immunoSEQ multiplex PCR; in TCRdb, only in-frame clones are kept and a portion is missing. The profile shows about 100,000 clones, around 92% of them singletons. The sequence was collected from a female donor with multiple sclerosis, enrolled in a pregnancy study. The specimen comprised peripheral blood, sampled before pregnancy. The gene calls are TRBV5-4 and TRBJ2-7; possibly TRBD1 for D (6 bases). In DNA form, the CDR3 reads TGTGCCAGCACCGAACAGGGATCGGACGAGCAGTACTTC. Translated: CASTEQGSDEQYF.